This record looks at one TCR beta chain sequence and its context. Some clones are missing from TCRdb's copy, which holds only in-frame ones; the method was immunoSEQ multiplex PCR. The data contain around 23,000 clones, around 87% of them singletons. V shed 0 bases and J shed 0 bases, with 18 bases lying between them. The CDR3 totals 18 residues. The germline gives CDR1 SGHRS, CDR2 YFSETQ. This sample is part of a study of blood T cell repertoires in COVID-19. Turning to the study itself: Samples came from the United States, Italy and Spain, spanning acute and convalescent COVID-19. Sources were T cells, B-cell-depleted T cells, or PBMCs; the material itself was cDNA or gDNA.

J is TRBJ1-2 and V is TRBV5-1; D remains ambiguous. The sample comprised peripheral blood. The clonotype originates from a man aged 50 to 59 with active COVID-19. CDR3 sequence (DNA): TGCGCCAGCAGCTTGGCCTCGGGGAGACGGAACGCTAACTATGGCTACACCTTC. This sequence encodes CASSLASGRRNANYGYTF.